The source of this T cell receptor (beta chain) is a study of blood T cell repertoires in COVID-19. Original methodology: Amplification from reference gene primers served as the basis for estimated nucleated cell counts. Here immunoSEQ multiplex PCR was the method, and the copy in TCRdb shows in-frame clones only, minus some. V and J calls and clone size are as listed in that table; D and trimming were resolved from the DNA. This table holds around 27,000 clones, around 95% found once. The CDR3 totals 14 residues. Germline V CDR1 and CDR2: LGHDT, YNNKEL (reference sequence). Trimming stripped 1 base from V and 0 bases from J, with 6 bases between.

The sequence was collected from a human donor with active COVID-19. The donor label of this sample is uncertain. The V gene is TRBV3-1 (or the pseudogene TRBV3-2), the J gene TRBJ1-1; D not certain. The sequencing sample was made of peripheral blood. As DNA, the CDR3 is TGTGCCAGCAGCCAAGTACGGTTGAACACTGAAGCTTTCTTT. Protein: CASSQVRLNTEAFF.